These T cell receptor beta chains were read from a single sample in a study of identifying expanded T cells in peripheral blood. This table comes from immunoSEQ multiplex PCR, and its TCRdb copy is limited to in-frame clones, with some not included. The sample records some 130,000 clones, approximately 86% being singletons. Specimen: blood. The source is a person aged 18 to 69 in good health. Each CDR3 is given with its conserved first and last residue. The D gene is left open where the match is weak. Expanded clones are given a class, and other clones once, few, many or no size at all.

clone_size d_call j_call v_call cdr3_nt cdr3_aa
- - TRBJ2-5 TRBV5-1 TGCGCCAGCAGCGCCGGACACGCACAAGAGACCCAGTACTTC CASSAGHAQETQYF
- - TRBJ2-3 TRBV10-3 TGTGCCATCAGTGCACAGGGATTGGATACGCAGTATTTT CAISAQGLDTQYF
- - TRBJ1-5 TRBV6-6 TGTGCCAGCAGTTATGGCAAAAATAGCAATCAGCCCCAGCATTTT CASSYGKNSNQPQHF
- - TRBJ2-2 TRBV28 TGTGCCAGCGCTGGGGGCGGGGAGCTGTTTTTT CASAGGGELFF
- TRBD2 TRBJ2-3 TRBV7-3 TGTGCCAGCAGCCAAGGGACTAGCGGGCTCCTCACAGATACGCAGTATTTT CASSQGTSGLLTDTQYF
- - TRBJ1-4 TRBV28 TGTGCCAGCAGTTTAGTCCAGAGCGAAAAACTGTTTTTT CASSLVQSEKLFF
- - TRBJ2-7 TRBV29-1 TGCAGCGTTGTGGCCCCTTCCTACGAGCAGTACTTC CSVVAPSYEQYF
- TRBD1 TRBJ2-1 TRBV5-1 TGCGCCAGCAGCCCCGGGACAGGGGGCTCCTACAATGAGCAGTTCTTC CASSPGTGGSYNEQFF
- - TRBJ1-6 TRBV27 TGTGCCAGCAGGGAAGCCAGGGAGAATTCACCCCTCCACTTT CASREARENSPLHF
once - TRBJ1-5 TRBV5-8 TGTGCCAGCAGCTTCCTGGGGCGGGCGAGCAATCAGCCCCAGCATTTT CASSFLGRASNQPQHF
- - TRBJ2-3 TRBV14 TGTGCCAGCAGGGTAAGGGGCGGCGATACGCAGTATTTT CASRVRGGDTQYF
- TRBD1 TRBJ2-2 TRBV7-3 TGTGCCAGCACCCGGACAGGGGGCGGCGGGGAGCTGTTTTTT CASTRTGGGGELFF
few TRBD1 TRBJ2-3 TRBV5-1 TGCGCCAGCAGCTGGCCGGGACAGGGTGAAGATACGCAGTATTTT CASSWPGQGEDTQYF
- - TRBJ2-7 TRBV5-4 TGTGCCAGCAGCTTAGGTGCGGAACAGTACTTC CASSLGAEQYF
- - TRBJ1-3 TRBV10-3 TGTGCCATCAGTGAGTCTGCCAGCTCTGGAAACACCATATATTTT CAISESASSGNTIYF
few - TRBJ1-1 TRBV5-4 TGTGCCAGCAGCTATGGGGGGCCGAACACTGAAGCTTTCTTT CASSYGGPNTEAFF
- - TRBJ2-1 TRBV9 TGTGCCAGCAGCGTAGCCCCGACGGGAAGCTCCTACAATGAGCAGTTCTTC CASSVAPTGSSYNEQFF
- - TRBJ1-5 TRBV6-1 TGTGCCAGCAGTGAATTAGGGGGGTATCAGCCCCAGCATTTT CASSELGGYQPQHF
- - TRBJ2-2 TRBV18 TGTGCCAGCTCACCTCTTTTTAGGGGCACTTCCTACAACACCGGGGAGCTGTTTTTT CASSPLFRGTSYNTGELFF
few - TRBJ2-3 TRBV6-4 TGTGCCAGCAGCCGAAGGGAGCAGATAGATACGCAGTATTTT CASSRREQIDTQYF
- - TRBJ2-7 TRBV7-8 TGTGCCAGCAGCTTCGGACACAACTACGAGCAGTACTTC CASSFGHNYEQYF
few TRBD1 TRBJ1-5 TRBV28 TGTGCCAGCAGACCACTCTCCAGGGGGCCCAGCAATCAGCCCCAGCATTTT CASRPLSRGPSNQPQHF
- - TRBJ2-2 TRBV10-3 TGTGCCACCAGGGGGGGTGACACCGGGGAGCTGTTTTTT CATRGGDTGELFF
- - TRBJ1-6 TRBV9 TGTGCCAGCAGCGCCGGGCCCCACTCCTATAATTCACCCCTCCACTTT CASSAGPHSYNSPLHF
- - TRBJ1-1 TRBV28 TGTGCCAGCAGTTTATGGGGGGACAACACTGAAGCTTTCTTT CASSLWGDNTEAFF
once - TRBJ1-5 TRBV18 TGTGCCAGCTCACCACTTGACAATCAGCCCCAGCATTTT CASSPLDNQPQHF